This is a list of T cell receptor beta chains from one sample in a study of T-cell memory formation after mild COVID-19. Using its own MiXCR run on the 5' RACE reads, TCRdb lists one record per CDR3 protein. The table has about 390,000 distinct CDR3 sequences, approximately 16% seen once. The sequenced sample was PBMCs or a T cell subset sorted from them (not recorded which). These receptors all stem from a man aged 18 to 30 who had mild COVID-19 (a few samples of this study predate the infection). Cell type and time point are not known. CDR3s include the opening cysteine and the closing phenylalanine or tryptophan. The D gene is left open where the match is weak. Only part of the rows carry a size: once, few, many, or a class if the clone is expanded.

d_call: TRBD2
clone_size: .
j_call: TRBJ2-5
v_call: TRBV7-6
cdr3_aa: CASSFVGGSNQETQYF
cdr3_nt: TGTGCCAGCAGCTTCGTCGGGGGGAGCAATCAAGAGACCCAGTACTTC

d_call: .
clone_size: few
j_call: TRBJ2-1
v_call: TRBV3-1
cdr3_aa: CASSQGLHYNEQFF
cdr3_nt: TGTGCCAGCAGCCAAGGGCTCCATTACAATGAGCAGTTCTTC

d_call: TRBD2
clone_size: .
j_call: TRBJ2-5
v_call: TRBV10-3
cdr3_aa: CATRPGGNQETQYF
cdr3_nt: TGTGCCACCAGACCGGGAGGGAACCAAGAGACCCAGTACTTC

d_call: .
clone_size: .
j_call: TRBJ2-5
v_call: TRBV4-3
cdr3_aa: CASSPSQGFVSQYF
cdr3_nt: TGCGCCAGCAGCCCGTCGCAGGGTTTTGTGTCCCAGTACTTC

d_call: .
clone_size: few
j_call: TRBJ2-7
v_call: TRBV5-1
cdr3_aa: CASGYRSGDEQYF
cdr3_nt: TGCGCCAGCGGCTACCGCTCTGGGGACGAGCAGTACTTC

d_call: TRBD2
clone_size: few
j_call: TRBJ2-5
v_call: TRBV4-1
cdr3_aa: CASSQPTDGGALQSPAQYF
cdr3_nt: TGCGCCAGCAGCCAACCCACTGACGGGGGGGCCCTCCAAAGCCCGGCCCAGTACTTC

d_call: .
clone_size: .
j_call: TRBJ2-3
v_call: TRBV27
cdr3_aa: CASSFGLLTDTQYF
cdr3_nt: TGTGCCAGCAGTTTCGGGCTATTAACAGATACGCAGTATTTT

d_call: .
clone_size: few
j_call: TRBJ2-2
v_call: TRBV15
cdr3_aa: CATSRDLRQDAGELFF
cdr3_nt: TGTGCCACCAGCAGAGATCTCAGGCAGGACGCCGGGGAGCTGTTTTTT

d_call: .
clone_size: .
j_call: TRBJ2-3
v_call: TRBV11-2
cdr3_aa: CASSSKINGDTQYF
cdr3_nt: TGTGCCAGCAGCTCAAAGATTAATGGGGATACGCAGTATTTT

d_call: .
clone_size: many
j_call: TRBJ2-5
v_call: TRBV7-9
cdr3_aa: CASRARETQYF
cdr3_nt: TGTGCCAGCAGGGCTAGGGAGACCCAGTACTTC

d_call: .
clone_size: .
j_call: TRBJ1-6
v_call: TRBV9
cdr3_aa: CASSVQWSSYNSPLHF
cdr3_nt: TGTGCCAGCAGCGTCCAGTGGAGCTCCTATAATTCACCCCTCCACTTT

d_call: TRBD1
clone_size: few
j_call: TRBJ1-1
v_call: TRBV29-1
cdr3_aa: CSVAGQGSTEAFF
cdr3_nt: TGCAGCGTGGCGGGACAGGGATCCACTGAAGCTTTCTTT

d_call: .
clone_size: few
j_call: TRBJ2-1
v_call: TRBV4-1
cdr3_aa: CASSQEGVTEQFF
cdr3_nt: TGCGCCAGCAGCCAAGAGGGTGTGACTGAGCAGTTCTTC

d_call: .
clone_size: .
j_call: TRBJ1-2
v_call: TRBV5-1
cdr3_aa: CASSLGRGGEYGYTF
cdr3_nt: TGCGCCAGCAGCTTGGGGCGCGGGGGCGAATATGGCTACACCTTC

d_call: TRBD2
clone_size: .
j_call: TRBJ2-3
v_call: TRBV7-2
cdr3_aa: CASSLKKTSGGDDTQYF
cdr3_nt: TGTGCCAGCAGCTTAAAAAAAACTAGCGGGGGGGACGATACGCAGTATTTT